These 9 T cell receptor beta chains share one sample of origin, sequenced in a study of B cell selection in AIRE deficiency. Sorting defined conventional CD4 T cells as CD4+CD127+. Some clones are missing from TCRdb's copy, which holds only in-frame ones; the method was immunoSEQ multiplex PCR. The repertoire holds 20,000 to 25,000 clones, with approximately 97% as singletons. The sample comprised conventional CD4+ T cells sorted from PBMCs. These receptors were obtained from a human donor with AIRE deficiency.

The rearrangement uses TRBV19 and TRBJ2-5; D possibly corresponds to TRBD1 (6 bases). In germline, CDR1 is LNHDA, CDR2 SQIVND (reference sequence). Trimming removed 6 bases from V and 5 bases from J, with 13 bases in between. This CDR3 is built from 13 residues. As DNA, the CDR3 is TGTGCCAGTAGCTCTACAGGGATGGAGACCCAGTACTTC. Residues: CASSSTGMETQYF.

The gene calls are TRBV28 and TRBJ2-1; D is ambiguous. Germline V gene sequence: CDR1 MDHEN, CDR2 SYDVKM. Trimming removed 5 bases from V and 4 bases from J, with 15 bases in between. The CDR3 extends over 15 amino acids. CDR3 sequence (DNA): TGTGCCAGCAGTGCGCGCTCCGCACAGTACAATGAGCAGTTCTTC. Translation: CASSARSAQYNEQFF.

The chain combines TRBV5-1 with TRBJ2-4; D is perhaps TRBD1 (5 bases). The ends were cut back, 0 bases at V and 5 bases at J, with 12 bases in the middle. Per the germline V gene, CDR1 is SGHRS and CDR2 is YFSETQ. This CDR3 comprises 15 residues. The CDR3 nucleotides are TGCGCCAGCAGCTTGGTAGGGGAAAAAGAAAACATTCAGTACTTC. Translated: CASSLVGEKENIQYF.

The chain combines TRBV19 with TRBJ1-2, with TRBD1 identical over 7 bases. Per germline, CDR1 LNHDA and CDR2 SQIVND (reference sequence). Trimming removed 6 bases from V and 4 bases from J; junction bases left unmatched: 11. The CDR3 runs to 15 residues. CDR3 residues: CASRETTGRTYGYTF. CDR3 nucleotides: TGTGCCAGTAGGGAAACGACAGGGAGGACCTATGGCTACACCTTC.

The chain employs TRBV18 and TRBJ1-1; D not resolved. Germline V gene sequence: CDR1 KGHSH, CDR2 LQKENI. V was shortened by 6 bases and J by 1 base, with 12 bases between the two germline ends. This CDR3 region has 14 residues. In nucleotides, the CDR3 is TGTGCCAGCTCCCGCCCGGCCCAGAACACTGAAGCTTTCTTT. This codes for CASSRPAQNTEAFF.

J is TRBJ1-4 and V is TRBV5-1; D is unresolved. This CDR3 has 17 amino acids. The V gene's germline CDR1 is SGHRS and CDR2 YFSETQ. V was trimmed by 0 bases and J by 0 bases, leaving 12 bases between them. The CDR3 reads CASSLGPDGTTNEKLFF. The CDR3 DNA is TGCGCCAGCAGCTTGGGACCAGACGGAACAACTAATGAAAAACTGTTTTTT.

The chain is built from TRBV10-3 and TRBJ1-5, with D perhaps TRBD1 (5 bases). The CDR3 consists of 14 residues. Germline V gives CDR1 ENHRY, CDR2 SYGVKD. Trimming left V 10 bases short and J 2 bases short, with 15 bases between. The CDR3 spells CATQGRVGNQPQHF. CDR3 nucleotide sequence: TGTGCCACCCAAGGCAGGGTAGGCAATCAGCCCCAGCATTTT.

The CDR3 spells CASSLTPSPGQGYTDTQYF. The CDR3 DNA follows: TGTGCCAGCAGCTTAACTCCGAGCCCGGGACAGGGCTACACAGATACGCAGTATTTT. The genes are TRBV7-6 and TRBJ2-3, with 9 bases identical to TRBD1. V shed 2 bases, J shed 2 bases, and the junction held 14 bases outside the gene matches. This CDR3 is 19 amino acids long. Germline loops: CDR1 SGHVS, CDR2 FNYEAQ.

The chain carries TRBV30 and TRBJ1-4; tentative D call: TRBD1 (6 bases). Germline loops: CDR1 GTSNPN, CDR2 SVGIG (reference sequence). The CDR3 spans 16 residues. Trimming left V 4 bases short and J 4 bases short, with 19 bases between. The CDR3 region has the DNA TGTGCCTGGACAGCCCAAAGGGGCAGGGGTAATGAAAAACTGTTTTTT. This gives the protein CAWTAQRGRGNEKLFF.